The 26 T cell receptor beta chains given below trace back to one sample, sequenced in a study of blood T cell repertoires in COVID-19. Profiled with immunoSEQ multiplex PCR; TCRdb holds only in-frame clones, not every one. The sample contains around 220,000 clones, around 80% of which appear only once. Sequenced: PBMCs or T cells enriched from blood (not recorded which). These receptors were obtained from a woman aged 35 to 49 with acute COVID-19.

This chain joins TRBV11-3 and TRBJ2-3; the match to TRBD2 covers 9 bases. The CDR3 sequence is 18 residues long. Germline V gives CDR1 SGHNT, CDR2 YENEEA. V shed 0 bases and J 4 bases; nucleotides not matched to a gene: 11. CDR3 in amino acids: CASSLDSGLAGQADTQYF. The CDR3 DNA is TGTGCCAGCAGCTTAGATTCCGGTCTAGCGGGGCAGGCAGATACGCAGTATTTT. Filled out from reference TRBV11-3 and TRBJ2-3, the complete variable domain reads EAGVVQSPRYKIIEKKQPVAFWCNPISGHNTLYWYLQNLGQGPELLIRYENEEAVDDSQLPKDRFSAERLKGVDSTLKIQPAELGDSAVYLCASSLDSGLAGQADTQYFGPGTRLTVL.

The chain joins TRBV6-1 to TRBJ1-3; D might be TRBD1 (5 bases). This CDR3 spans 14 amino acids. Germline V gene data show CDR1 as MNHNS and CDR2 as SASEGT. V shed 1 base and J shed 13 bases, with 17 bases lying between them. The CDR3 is CASSEGQEGVIIYF. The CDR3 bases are TGTGCCAGCAGTGAAGGGCAGGAAGGGGTTATAATATATTTT.

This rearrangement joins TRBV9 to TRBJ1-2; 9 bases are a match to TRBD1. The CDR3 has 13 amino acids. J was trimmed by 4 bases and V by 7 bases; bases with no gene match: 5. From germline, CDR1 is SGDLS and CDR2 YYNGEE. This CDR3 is CASGGTGTYGYTF. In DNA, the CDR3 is TGTGCCAGCGGCGGGACAGGGACCTATGGCTACACCTTC.

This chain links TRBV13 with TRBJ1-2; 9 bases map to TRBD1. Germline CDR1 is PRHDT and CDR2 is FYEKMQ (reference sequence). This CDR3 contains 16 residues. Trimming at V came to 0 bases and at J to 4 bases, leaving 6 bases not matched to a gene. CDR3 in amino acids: CASSLGGQGRGYGYTF. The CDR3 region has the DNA TGTGCCAGCAGCTTAGGGGGACAGGGACGGGGCTATGGCTACACCTTC.

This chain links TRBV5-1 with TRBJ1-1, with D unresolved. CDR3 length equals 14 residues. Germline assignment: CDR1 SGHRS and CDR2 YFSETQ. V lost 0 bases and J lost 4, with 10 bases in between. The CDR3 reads CASSLAGRFTEAFF. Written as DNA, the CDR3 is TGCGCCAGCAGCTTGGCCGGGAGGTTCACTGAAGCTTTCTTT.

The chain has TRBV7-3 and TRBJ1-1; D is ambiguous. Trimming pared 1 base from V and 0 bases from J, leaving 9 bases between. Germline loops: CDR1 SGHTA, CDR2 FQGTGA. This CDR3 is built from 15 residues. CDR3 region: CASSLMAEVNTEAFF. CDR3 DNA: TGTGCCAGCAGCTTAATGGCGGAGGTGAACACTGAAGCTTTCTTT. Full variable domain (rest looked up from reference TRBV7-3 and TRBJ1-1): GAGVSQTPSNKVTEKGKYVELRCDPISGHTALYWYRQSLGQGPEFLIYFQGTGAADDSGLPNDRFFAVRPEGSVSTLKIQRTERGDSAVYLCASSLMAEVNTEAFFGQGTRLTVV.

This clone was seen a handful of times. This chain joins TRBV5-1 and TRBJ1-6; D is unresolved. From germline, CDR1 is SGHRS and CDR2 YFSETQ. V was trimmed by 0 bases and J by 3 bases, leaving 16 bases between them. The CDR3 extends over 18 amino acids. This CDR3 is CASSLGVVADDYNSPLHF. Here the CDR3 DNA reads TGCGCCAGCAGCTTGGGGGTGGTAGCTGATGACTATAATTCACCCCTCCACTTT.

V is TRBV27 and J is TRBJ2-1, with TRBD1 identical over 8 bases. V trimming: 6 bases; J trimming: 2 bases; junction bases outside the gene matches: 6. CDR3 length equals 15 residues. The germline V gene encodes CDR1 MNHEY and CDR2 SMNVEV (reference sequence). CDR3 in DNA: TGTGCCAGCAGCAGCGGACAGGGCGCCTACAATGAGCAGTTCTTC. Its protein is CASSSGQGAYNEQFF.

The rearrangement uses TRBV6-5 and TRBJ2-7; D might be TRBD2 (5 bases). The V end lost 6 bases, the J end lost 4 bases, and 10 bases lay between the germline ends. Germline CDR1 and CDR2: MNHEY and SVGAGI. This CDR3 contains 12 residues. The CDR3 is CASSPTGYEQYF. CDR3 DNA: TGTGCCAGCAGCCCCACGGGATACGAGCAGTACTTC.

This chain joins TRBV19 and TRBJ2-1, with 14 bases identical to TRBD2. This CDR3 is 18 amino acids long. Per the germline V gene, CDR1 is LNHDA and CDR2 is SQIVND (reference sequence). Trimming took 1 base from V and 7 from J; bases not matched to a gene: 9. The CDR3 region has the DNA TGTGCCAGTAGTATAGGCCGGGGACTAGCGGGAGTCAGAAATGAGCAGTTCTTC. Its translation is CASSIGRGLAGVRNEQFF.

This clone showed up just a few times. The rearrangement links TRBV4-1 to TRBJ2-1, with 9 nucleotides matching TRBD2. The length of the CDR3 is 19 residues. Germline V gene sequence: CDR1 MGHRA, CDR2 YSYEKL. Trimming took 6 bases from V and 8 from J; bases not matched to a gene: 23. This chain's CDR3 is CASSISPLSGGPRRDEQFF. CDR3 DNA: TGCGCCAGCAGTATAAGTCCCCTAAGCGGGGGGCCCCGTCGGGATGAGCAGTTCTTC.

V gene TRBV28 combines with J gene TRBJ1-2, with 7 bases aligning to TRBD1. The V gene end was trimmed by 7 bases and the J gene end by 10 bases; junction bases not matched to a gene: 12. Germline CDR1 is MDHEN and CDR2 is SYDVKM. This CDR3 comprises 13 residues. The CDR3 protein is CASTSTGPVPYTF. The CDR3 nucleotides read TGTGCCAGCACTTCGACAGGGCCTGTCCCCTACACCTTC.

The CDR3 DNA reads TGTGCCAGCAGTGAACAGGGGGTAACAAGATCCTATAATTCACCCCTCCACTTT. Its protein is CASSEQGVTRSYNSPLHF. The genes are TRBV2 and TRBJ1-6, with 7 bases aligning to TRBD1. Unmatched junction bases numbered 8, after V lost 2 bases and J lost 1 base. The CDR3 runs to 18 residues. Germline V gene lookup returns CDR1 SNHLY and CDR2 FYNNEI.

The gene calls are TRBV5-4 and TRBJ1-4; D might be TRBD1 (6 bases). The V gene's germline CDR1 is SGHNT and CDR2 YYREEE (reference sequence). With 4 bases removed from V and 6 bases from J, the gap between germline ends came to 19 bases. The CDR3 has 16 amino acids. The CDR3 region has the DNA TGTGCCAGCAGCCCCCGAGGGCCAGGGGCAGATGAAAAACTGTTTTTT. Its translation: CASSPRGPGADEKLFF.

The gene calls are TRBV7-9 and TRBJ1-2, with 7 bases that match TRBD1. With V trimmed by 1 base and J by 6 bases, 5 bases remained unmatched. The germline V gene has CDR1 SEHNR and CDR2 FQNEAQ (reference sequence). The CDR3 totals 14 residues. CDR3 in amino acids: CASSLDGQVHGYTF. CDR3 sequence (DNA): TGTGCCAGCAGCTTAGACGGACAGGTACATGGCTACACCTTC.

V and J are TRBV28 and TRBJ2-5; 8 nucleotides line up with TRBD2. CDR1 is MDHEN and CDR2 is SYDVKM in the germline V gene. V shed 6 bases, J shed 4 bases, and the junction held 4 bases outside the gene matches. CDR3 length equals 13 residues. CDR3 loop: CASRRSGGETQYF. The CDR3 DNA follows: TGTGCCAGCAGGAGAAGCGGGGGAGAGACCCAGTACTTC.

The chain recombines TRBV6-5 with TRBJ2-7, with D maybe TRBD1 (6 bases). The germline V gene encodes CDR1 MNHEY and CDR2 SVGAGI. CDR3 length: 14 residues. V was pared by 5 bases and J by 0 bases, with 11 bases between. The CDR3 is CASSPDRPSYEQYF. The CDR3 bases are TGTGCCAGCAGTCCCGACAGGCCCTCCTACGAGCAGTACTTC.

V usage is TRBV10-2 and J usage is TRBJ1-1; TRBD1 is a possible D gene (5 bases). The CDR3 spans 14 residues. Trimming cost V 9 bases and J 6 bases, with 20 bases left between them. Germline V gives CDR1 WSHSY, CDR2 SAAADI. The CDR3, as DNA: TGCGCCAGTCAAGCCGAAACAAGGGGCGCTGAAGCTTTCTTT. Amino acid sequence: CASQAETRGAEAFF.

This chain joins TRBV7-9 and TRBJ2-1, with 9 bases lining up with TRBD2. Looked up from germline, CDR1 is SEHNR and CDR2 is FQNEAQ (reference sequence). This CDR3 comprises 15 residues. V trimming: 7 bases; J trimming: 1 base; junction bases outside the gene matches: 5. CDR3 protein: CASNSGLASYNEQFF. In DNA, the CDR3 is TGTGCCAGCAACTCGGGACTAGCTTCCTACAATGAGCAGTTCTTC.

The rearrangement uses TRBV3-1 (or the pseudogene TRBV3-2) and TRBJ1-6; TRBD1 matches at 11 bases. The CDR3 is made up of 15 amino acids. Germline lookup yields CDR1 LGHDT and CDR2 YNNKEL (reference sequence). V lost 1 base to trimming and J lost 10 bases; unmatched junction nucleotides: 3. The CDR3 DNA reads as TGTGCCAGCAGCCAAGGGACAGGGGGCAACTCACCCCTCCACTTT. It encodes CASSQGTGGNSPLHF.

The CDR3 DNA follows: TGTGCCAGCAGCTCCCGGACAAATCAGCCCCAGCATTTT. It encodes CASSSRTNQPQHF. V gene TRBV7-2 combines with J gene TRBJ1-5; D is possibly TRBD1 (5 bases). The germline V gene has CDR1 SGHTA and CDR2 FQGNSA. This CDR3 is 13 amino acids long. Trimming cost V 4 bases and J 4 bases, with 8 bases left between them. Full variable domain (outside the CDR3, taken from reference TRBV7-2 and TRBJ1-5): GAGVSQSPSNKVTEKGKDVELRCDPISGHTALYWYRQSLGQGLEFLIYFQGNSAPDKSGLPSDRFSAERTGGSVSTLTIQRTQQEDSAVYLCASSSRTNQPQHFGDGTRLSIL.

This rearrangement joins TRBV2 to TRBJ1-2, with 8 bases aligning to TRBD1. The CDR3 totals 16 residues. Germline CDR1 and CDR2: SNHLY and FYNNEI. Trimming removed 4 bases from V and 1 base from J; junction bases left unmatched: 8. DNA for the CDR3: TGTGCCAGCAGTGCGGTCGGACAGGGAAATAACTATGGCTACACCTTC. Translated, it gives CASSAVGQGNNYGYTF.

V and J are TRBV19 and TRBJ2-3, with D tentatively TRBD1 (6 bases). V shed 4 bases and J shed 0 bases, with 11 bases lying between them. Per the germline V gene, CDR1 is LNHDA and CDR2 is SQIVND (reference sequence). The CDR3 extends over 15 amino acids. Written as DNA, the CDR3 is TGTGCCAGTAGTACCGGGACAACTAGCACAGATACGCAGTATTTT. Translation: CASSTGTTSTDTQYF.

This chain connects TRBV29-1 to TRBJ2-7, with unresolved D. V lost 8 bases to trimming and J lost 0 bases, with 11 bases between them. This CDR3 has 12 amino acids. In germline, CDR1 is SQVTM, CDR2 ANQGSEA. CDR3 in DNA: TGCAGCATCTCAGGTTACTCCTACGAGCAGTACTTC. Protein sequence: CSISGYSYEQYF.

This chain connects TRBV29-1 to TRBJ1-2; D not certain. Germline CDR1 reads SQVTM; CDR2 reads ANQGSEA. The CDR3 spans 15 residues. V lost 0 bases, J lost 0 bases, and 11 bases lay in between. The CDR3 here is CSVEDREGTNYGYTF. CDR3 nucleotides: TGCAGCGTTGAAGATCGTGAGGGAACTAACTATGGCTACACCTTC. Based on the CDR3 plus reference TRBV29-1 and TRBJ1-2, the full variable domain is SAVISQKPSRDICQRGTSLTIQCQVDSQVTMMFWYRQQPGQSLTLIATANQGSEATYESGFVIDKFPISRPNLTFSTLTVSNMSPEDSSIYLCSVEDREGTNYGYTFGSGTRLTVV.

The CDR3 DNA follows: TGTGCTAGTGGTTTCCCGGAGGAAGGCCCTTTACCCTACGAGCAGTACTTC. This codes for CASGFPEEGPLPYEQYF. This sequence joins TRBV12-5 and TRBJ2-7; D possibly corresponds to TRBD2 (5 bases). This CDR3 has 17 residues. V lost 3 bases, J lost 2 bases, and 20 bases lay in between. From germline, CDR1 is LGHNT and CDR2 FRNRAP.